This T cell receptor beta chain was identified during a study of shared clonotypes between healthy human individuals. Germline V gene data show CDR1 as MNHNS and CDR2 as SASEGT. The CDR3 runs 16 residues. V was trimmed by 2 bases and J by 1 base, leaving 13 bases between them. Each subset's genomic DNA was shared equally among a number of immunoSEQ plates. PCR replicates from unsorted PBMC used around 300 ng DNA, and this amount was 25,000 to 30,000 T cell genomes. Unsorted PBMC DNA was sequenced on ten immunoSEQ deep assay plates. Data came from immunoSEQ multiplex PCR; TCRdb stores just in-frame clones and leaves some out. The sample carries approximately 480,000 clones, over 75% recorded once.

Sequenced input: PBMCs. The TCR originated in a woman between 35 and 50 years old in good health. Some clones in this sample may be carry-over from other donors' samples. V gene TRBV6-1 combines with J gene TRBJ2-3; perhaps D is TRBD1 or TRBD2 (6 bases each). CDR3 coding DNA: TGTGCCAGCAGTGAAATGGGGGGCGGTGGCACAGATACGCAGTATTTT. Its protein product is CASSEMGGGGTDTQYF.